These 5 T cell receptor beta chains came from one sample sequenced in a study of persistence of HIV-infected CD4 T cells. Their specific antigens are unknown. Sequencing used immunoSEQ version 4 in survey mode. Only in-frame clones appear in the TCRdb table, and some are missing; sequencing was by immunoSEQ multiplex PCR. The repertoire consists of around 60,000 clones, with over 60% occurring once and the leading ten covering roughly 1.8%. An overlapping HIV-1 Gag peptide pool stimulated these cells at approximately 1 ug/peptide/mL. Memory cells lacking CD40L and CD69 with high CD45RO were sorted. The sample consisted of CD4+ T cells sorted from PBMCs after roughly 19-hour stimulation, taken from a patient who received antiretroviral therapy. The receptors here all came from an adult man with HIV who was CMV-seropositive.

The rearrangement joins TRBV10-1 to TRBJ2-1; 8 bases align to TRBD1. The V segment lost 6 bases and the J segment 6 bases; nucleotides outside the gene matches: 10. Germline-derived CDR1 and CDR2 are WNHNN and SYGVQD (reference sequence). The CDR3 length is 15 residues. The CDR3 DNA sequence: TGCGCCAGCAGCAACGAACGGACAGGGATCAATGAGCAGTTCTTC. Translating it yields CASSNERTGINEQFF.

V and J are TRBV28 and TRBJ2-4; possibly TRBD1 for D (6 bases). Germline lookup yields CDR1 MDHEN and CDR2 SYDVKM. This CDR3 spans 16 amino acids. V gave up 9 bases and J gave up 0 bases, with 18 bases separating them. This CDR3 is CASAIDRSLAKNIQYF. The DNA of the CDR3 is TGTGCCAGTGCAATCGACAGGAGCTTAGCCAAAAACATTCAGTACTTC.

CDR3 amino acids: CASSLGGTAQSSPLHF. CDR3 bases: TGTGCCAGCAGCCTGGGGGGGACAGCCCAATCTTCACCCCTCCACTTT. This rearrangement joins TRBV3-1 (or the pseudogene TRBV3-2) to TRBJ1-6; 7 nucleotides align to TRBD1. The V segment lost 4 bases and the J segment 9 bases; nucleotides outside the gene matches: 12. The germline gives CDR1 LGHDT, CDR2 YNNKEL (reference sequence). The CDR3 loop spans 16 amino acids.

This sequence joins TRBV9 and TRBJ2-3; the match to TRBD1 covers 8 bases. Unmatched junction bases numbered 5, after V lost 0 bases and J lost 2 bases. CDR3 length: 16 amino acids. The germline V gene has CDR1 SGDLS and CDR2 YYNGEE. The CDR3 here is CASSVGTGGPTDTQYF. The CDR3 DNA sequence: TGTGCCAGCAGCGTAGGTACAGGGGGACCCACAGATACGCAGTATTTT. The variable domain in full, completed from reference TRBV9 and TRBJ2-3, reads DSGVTQTPKHLITATGQRVTLRCSPRSGDLSVYWYQQSLDQGLQFLIQYYNGEERAKGNILERFSAQQFPDLHSELNLSSLELGDSALYFCASSVGTGGPTDTQYFGPGTRLTVL.

V usage is TRBV12-3 or TRBV12-4 and J usage is TRBJ1-5, with D tentatively TRBD1 (5 bases). Between the trimmed V and J ends, which lost 2 bases and 5 bases, there was a span of 7 bases. This CDR3 region has 13 residues. Here the CDR3 DNA reads TGTGCCAGCAGTTTAAGCAGGGATCAGCCCCAGCATTTT. Its translation is CASSLSRDQPQHF.